The 9 T cell receptor beta chains below were found in one sample sequenced in a study of a mutant IDH1 vaccine in newly diagnosed glioma (dated by TCRdb to 2020 to 2023). The method was the immunoSEQ multiplex PCR assay. In its TCRdb copy, this immuneACCESS table keeps in-frame sequences only and misses some clones. Where compared with another copy, unresolved V genes explain less than half of these, and the others have no known cause. The sample data list 30,000 to 40,000 clones, and around 58% of these were observed just once. Clones ranked in the top ten supply approximately 9.9% of the sample. Their recognized antigens are unknown. The meaning of the sample's time point label: week 5, during vaccination. A 20-mer mutant IDH1 peptide at 300 micrograms in Montanide made up each vaccine dose, which was injected subcutaneously together with topical imiquimod. The source material was PBMCs, sampled from a glioma patient whose treatment included an IDH1 peptide vaccine. The receptors shown here come from a woman aged 18-29 years with glioma.

The table lists this clone with a count of one. The rearrangement uses TRBV7-8 and TRBJ1-1, with TRBD1 as a possible D gene (5 bases). Germline V lookup: CDR1 SGHVS, CDR2 FQNEAQ. V was clipped by 5 bases and J by 10 bases, with 17 bases between them. The length of the CDR3 is 13 residues. The CDR3 DNA sequence: TGTGCCAGCAGCAGCGGGACCCTAATCCGAGCTTTCTTT. This codes for CASSSGTLIRAFF. Using reference TRBV7-8 and TRBJ1-1 for the parts outside the CDR3, the full variable domain is GAGVSQSPRYKVAKRGQDVALRCDPISGHVSLFWYQQALGQGPEFLTYFQNEAQLDKSGLPSDRFFAERPEGSVSTLKIQRTQQEDSAVYLCASSSGTLIRAFFGQGTRLTVV.

The V and J genes are TRBV10-1 and TRBJ2-3; tentatively, D is TRBD1 or TRBD2 (5 bases each). In germline, CDR1 is WNHNN, CDR2 SYGVQD (reference sequence). V was pared by 6 bases and J by 2 bases, with 21 bases between. This CDR3 has 17 amino acids. Here the CDR3 reads CASSAGTDYFFTDTQYF. CDR3 in DNA: TGCGCCAGCAGCGCCGGGACGGATTACTTTTTCACAGATACGCAGTATTTT.

The V call is TRBV7-2, the J call TRBJ2-7; D is unresolved. V lost 1 base and J lost 3, with 7 bases in between. This CDR3 is built from 13 residues. The germline V gene has CDR1 SGHTA and CDR2 FQGNSA. The CDR3 DNA is TGTGCCAGCAGCTTAGGCCCTCTCTACGAGCAGTACTTC. Translating gives CASSLGPLYEQYF.

The CDR3 DNA reads as TGTGCCAGCAGTTTTACGGGGAACACTGAAGCTTTCTTT. Translated, it gives CASSFTGNTEAFF. The genes are TRBV6-5 and TRBJ1-1, with D uncertain. V lost 4 bases, J lost 1 base, and 7 bases lay in between. CDR1 MNHEY and CDR2 SVGAGI come from the germline V gene. The CDR3 covers 13 residues.

This clone was counted only a few times. The CDR3: CASGQSRLAEAFF. The CDR3 DNA sequence: TGTGCCAGCGGACAGTCGAGACTGGCTGAAGCTTTCTTT. J is TRBJ1-1 and V is TRBV6-5; D is perhaps TRBD1 (6 bases). The V end was cut by 8 bases, the J end by 6 bases, with 16 bases between. CDR3 length: 13 residues. Germline CDR1 MNHEY, CDR2 SVGAGI.

This clone was seen more than once but under ten times. V is TRBV19 and J is TRBJ2-7, with D possibly TRBD2 on 5 matching bases. Trimming cost V 6 bases and J 0 bases, with 15 bases left between them. From germline, CDR1 is LNHDA and CDR2 SQIVND (reference sequence). This CDR3 region has 15 residues. CDR3 loop: CASRRTGSGSYEQYF. In DNA form, the CDR3 reads TGTGCCAGTAGACGGACGGGATCAGGCTCCTACGAGCAGTACTTC.

The J gene is TRBJ1-4, the V gene TRBV23-1; D might be TRBD1 (6 bases). TRBV23-1 is an open reading frame whose function is uncertain. This CDR3 comprises 16 residues. The V end lost 10 bases, the J end lost 15 bases, and 33 bases lay between the germline ends. CDR3 coding DNA: TGCGCCAACCAATACCCGTCTTACAGGGTGTTACAGGCGGTGTTTTTT. Its translation: CANQYPSYRVLQAVFF.

V gene TRBV9 combines with J gene TRBJ2-2; no clear D. The length of the CDR3 is 11 residues. The germline V gene encodes CDR1 SGDLS and CDR2 YYNGEE. Trimming cost V 3 bases and J 5 bases, with 2 bases left between them. As DNA, the CDR3 is TGTGCCAGCAGCGGGACCGGGGAGCTGTTTTTT. Amino acid sequence: CASSGTGELFF.

The J gene is TRBJ1-1, the V gene TRBV18; 10 nucleotides line up with TRBD1. Trimming at V came to 3 bases and at J to 11 bases, leaving 6 bases not matched to a gene. CDR3 length: 13 residues. Germline V gives CDR1 KGHSH, CDR2 LQKENI. The CDR3 region is CASSPTGGEGAFF. In DNA, the CDR3 is TGTGCCAGCTCACCGACAGGGGGCGAGGGCGCTTTCTTT.